Listed below are T cell receptor beta chains from one sample, sequenced in a study of a mutant IDH1 vaccine in newly diagnosed glioma. Sequenced by immunoSEQ multiplex PCR; TCRdb stores in-frame clones only, minus some. The sample carries roughly 61,000 clones, 75% to 90% recorded once. Their recognized antigens are unknown. The material sequenced was PBMCs, taken from a glioma patient whose treatment included an IDH1 peptide vaccine. The receptors originated from a man aged 50-60 years with glioma. CDR3s leave out the opening cysteine and the closing phenylalanine or tryptophan. Each record gives: J gene, V gene, clone size, CDR3 protein. Size tells how often a clone was seen (once, few, many) or the class of an expanded clone, and some rows leave it out.

j_gene: TRBJ2-2; v_gene: TRBV27; abundance: once; CDR3aa: ASSHGLGGTGELF
j_gene: TRBJ2-1; v_gene: TRBV5-6; abundance: NA; CDR3aa: ASSLRMGDAEQF
j_gene: TRBJ2-1; v_gene: TRBV10-2; abundance: NA; CDR3aa: ASSVESSGSSYNEQF
j_gene: TRBJ1-5; v_gene: TRBV6-1; abundance: medium-sized; CDR3aa: ASSEAGVRQPQH
j_gene: TRBJ2-1; v_gene: TRBV2; abundance: NA; CDR3aa: ASSLTASSYNEQF
j_gene: TRBJ1-4; v_gene: TRBV7-9; abundance: NA; CDR3aa: ASSFTGLPNEKLF
j_gene: TRBJ1-1; v_gene: TRBV5-5; abundance: NA; CDR3aa: ASRYFTEGEAF
j_gene: TRBJ2-1; v_gene: TRBV5-6; abundance: once; CDR3aa: ASRSPGLPGYNEQF
j_gene: TRBJ2-3; v_gene: TRBV15; abundance: NA; CDR3aa: ATSDRQERTDTQY
j_gene: TRBJ2-7; v_gene: TRBV18; abundance: NA; CDR3aa: ASSPGTVNYEQY
j_gene: TRBJ2-7; v_gene: TRBV18; abundance: NA; CDR3aa: ASSRRTSGIYEQY
j_gene: TRBJ2-5; v_gene: TRBV2; abundance: NA; CDR3aa: ASSKNSGGQETQY
j_gene: TRBJ1-4; v_gene: TRBV5-1; abundance: NA; CDR3aa: ASSGGSNEKLF
j_gene: TRBJ2-7; v_gene: TRBV6-1; abundance: NA; CDR3aa: ASRVDRRSPSEQY
j_gene: TRBJ2-3; v_gene: TRBV6-1; abundance: NA; CDR3aa: ASEGTNTDTQY
j_gene: TRBJ2-5; v_gene: TRBV28; abundance: once; CDR3aa: ASSGRKGRARTQY
j_gene: TRBJ1-5; v_gene: TRBV10-2; abundance: NA; CDR3aa: ASLGGGPNQPQH
j_gene: TRBJ1-2; v_gene: TRBV19; abundance: NA; CDR3aa: ASSFNRESGYT
j_gene: TRBJ1-1; v_gene: TRBV11-2; abundance: NA; CDR3aa: ASSSTGNTEAF
j_gene: TRBJ2-2; v_gene: TRBV9; abundance: few; CDR3aa: ASSSPQRGLDTGELF
j_gene: TRBJ2-7; v_gene: TRBV9; abundance: NA; CDR3aa: ASSVLAGSSYEQY
j_gene: TRBJ2-7; v_gene: TRBV30; abundance: NA; CDR3aa: AWSVRRGGSYEQY
j_gene: TRBJ1-3; v_gene: TRBV19; abundance: once; CDR3aa: ASSIGRRAGNTIY
j_gene: TRBJ1-5; v_gene: TRBV2; abundance: few; CDR3aa: ASSEGGGGGNQPQH
j_gene: TRBJ1-1; v_gene: TRBV19; abundance: NA; CDR3aa: ASSMGQNTEAF
j_gene: TRBJ2-7; v_gene: TRBV11-3; abundance: NA; CDR3aa: ASTLDSEGDEQY
j_gene: TRBJ1-4; v_gene: TRBV2; abundance: NA; CDR3aa: ASSGTPQAYEKLF
j_gene: TRBJ2-1; v_gene: TRBV25-1; abundance: NA; CDR3aa: ASSDRLPDEQF
j_gene: TRBJ2-1; v_gene: TRBV18; abundance: NA; CDR3aa: ASSPGESDEQF
j_gene: TRBJ2-1; v_gene: TRBV30; abundance: NA; CDR3aa: AWSGGGNNEQF
j_gene: TRBJ2-7; v_gene: TRBV18; abundance: NA; CDR3aa: ASSQTATYEQY
j_gene: TRBJ2-7; v_gene: TRBV11-2; abundance: NA; CDR3aa: ASSPDLAYEQY
j_gene: TRBJ2-3; v_gene: TRBV6-1; abundance: NA; CDR3aa: ASSEAAGGYTDTQY
j_gene: TRBJ1-4; v_gene: TRBV28; abundance: NA; CDR3aa: ASRGRVSDEKLF
j_gene: TRBJ2-1; v_gene: TRBV7-9; abundance: NA; CDR3aa: ASSDTGTEWKNEQF
j_gene: TRBJ2-7; v_gene: TRBV7-9; abundance: NA; CDR3aa: ASSSLRGGPGVGEQY
j_gene: TRBJ2-1; v_gene: TRBV29-1; abundance: NA; CDR3aa: SVALRPSSYNEQF
j_gene: TRBJ2-3; v_gene: TRBV4-2; abundance: once; CDR3aa: ASSRRTESTDTQY
j_gene: TRBJ1-5; v_gene: TRBV5-4; abundance: once; CDR3aa: ASSFRGQPQH
j_gene: TRBJ1-5; v_gene: TRBV30; abundance: medium-sized; CDR3aa: AWSVGAGPSGQPQH
j_gene: TRBJ1-2; v_gene: TRBV5-4; abundance: NA; CDR3aa: ASSLSRVYGYT
j_gene: TRBJ2-6; v_gene: TRBV5-1; abundance: NA; CDR3aa: ASSFKGAIISGANVLT
j_gene: TRBJ1-2; v_gene: TRBV2; abundance: NA; CDR3aa: ASSAQTGSANYGYT
j_gene: TRBJ1-1; v_gene: TRBV27; abundance: NA; CDR3aa: ASSLMPGGTSPGTEAF
j_gene: TRBJ2-7; v_gene: TRBV5-1; abundance: NA; CDR3aa: ASRPSRDGSYEQY